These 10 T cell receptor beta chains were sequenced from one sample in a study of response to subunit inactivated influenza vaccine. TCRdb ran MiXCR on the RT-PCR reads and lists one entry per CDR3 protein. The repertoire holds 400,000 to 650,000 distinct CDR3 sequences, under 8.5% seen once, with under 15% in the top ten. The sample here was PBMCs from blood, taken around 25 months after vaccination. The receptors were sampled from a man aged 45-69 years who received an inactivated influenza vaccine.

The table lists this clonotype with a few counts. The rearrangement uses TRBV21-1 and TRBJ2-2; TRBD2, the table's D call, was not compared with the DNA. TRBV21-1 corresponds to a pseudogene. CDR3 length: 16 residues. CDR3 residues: CASSPSPGEWTGELFF. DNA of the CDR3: TGTGCCAGCAGCCCAAGCCCCGGGGAGTGGACCGGGGAGCTGTTTTTT.

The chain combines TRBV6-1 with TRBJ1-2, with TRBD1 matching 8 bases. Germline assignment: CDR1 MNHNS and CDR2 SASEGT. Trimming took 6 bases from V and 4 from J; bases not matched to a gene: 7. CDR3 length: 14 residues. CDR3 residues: CASRLDRDFYGYTF. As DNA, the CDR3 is TGTGCCAGCAGATTGGACAGGGACTTCTATGGCTACACCTTC.

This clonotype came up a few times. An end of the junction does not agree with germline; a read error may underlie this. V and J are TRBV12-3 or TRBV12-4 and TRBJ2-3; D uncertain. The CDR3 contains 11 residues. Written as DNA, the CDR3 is TGTGCCAGCAGTACCGCAGAAACGCAGTATTTT. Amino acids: CASSTAETQYF.

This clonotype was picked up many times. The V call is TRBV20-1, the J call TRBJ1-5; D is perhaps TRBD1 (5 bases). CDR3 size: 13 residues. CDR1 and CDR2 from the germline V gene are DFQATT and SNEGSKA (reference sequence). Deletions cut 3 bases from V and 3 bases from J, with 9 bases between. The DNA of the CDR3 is TGCAGTGCTAGCGGGGCCCCCAATCAGCCCCAGCATTTT. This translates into CSASGAPNQPQHF.

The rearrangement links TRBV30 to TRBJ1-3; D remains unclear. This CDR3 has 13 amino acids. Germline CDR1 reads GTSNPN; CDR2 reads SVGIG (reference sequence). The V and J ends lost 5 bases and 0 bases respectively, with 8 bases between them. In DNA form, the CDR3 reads TGTGCCTGGGGTGGCTACTCTGGAAACACCATATATTTT. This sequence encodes CAWGGYSGNTIYF. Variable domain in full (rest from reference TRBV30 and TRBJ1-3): SQTIHQWPATLVQPVGSPLSLECTVEGTSNPNLYWYRQAAGRGLQLLFYSVGIGQISSEVPQNLSASRPQDRQFILSSKKLLLSDSGFYLCAWGGYSGNTIYFGEGSWLTVV.

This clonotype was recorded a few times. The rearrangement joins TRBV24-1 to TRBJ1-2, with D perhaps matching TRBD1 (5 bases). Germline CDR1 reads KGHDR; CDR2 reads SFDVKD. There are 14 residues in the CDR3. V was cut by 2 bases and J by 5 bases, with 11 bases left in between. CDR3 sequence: CATSDSQGIYGYTF. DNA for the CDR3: TGTGCCACCAGTGATTCTCAGGGCATATATGGCTACACCTTC.

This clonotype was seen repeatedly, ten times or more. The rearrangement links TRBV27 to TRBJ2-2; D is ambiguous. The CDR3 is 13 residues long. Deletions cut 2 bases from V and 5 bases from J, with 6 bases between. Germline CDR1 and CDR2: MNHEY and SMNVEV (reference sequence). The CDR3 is CASSLHRTGELFF. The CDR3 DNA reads TGTGCCAGCAGTTTACATCGGACCGGGGAGCTGTTTTTT.

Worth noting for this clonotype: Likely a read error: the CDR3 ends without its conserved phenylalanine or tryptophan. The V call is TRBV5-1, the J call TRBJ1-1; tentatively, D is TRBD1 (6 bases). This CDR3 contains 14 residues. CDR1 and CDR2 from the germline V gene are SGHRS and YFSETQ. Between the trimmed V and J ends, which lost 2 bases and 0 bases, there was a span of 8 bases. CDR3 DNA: TGCGCCAGCAGCTTTACAGGGATGAACACTGAAGCTTTCATT. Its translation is CASSFTGMNTEAFI.

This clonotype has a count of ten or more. Written as DNA, the CDR3 is TGTGCCAGCAGTCTCACTAGCGGGGCGAACACCGGGGAGCTGTTTTTT. It yields the protein CASSLTSGANTGELFF. V gene TRBV11-2 combines with J gene TRBJ2-2, with 10 bases that match TRBD2. V lost 6 bases and J lost 0; bases outside the gene matches: 4. Germline-derived CDR1 and CDR2 are SGHAT and FQNNGV. The CDR3 runs 16 residues.

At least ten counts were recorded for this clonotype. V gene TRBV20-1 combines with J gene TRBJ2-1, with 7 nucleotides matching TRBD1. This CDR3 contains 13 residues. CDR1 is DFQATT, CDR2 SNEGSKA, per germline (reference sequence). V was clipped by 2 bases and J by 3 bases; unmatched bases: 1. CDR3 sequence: CSARRDSYNEQFF. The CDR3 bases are TGCAGTGCTAGAAGGGACAGCTACAATGAGCAGTTCTTC.